Following are 6 T cell receptor beta chains from one sample sequenced in a study of beta chain features in type 1 diabetes. General study results and limits: Shortening of TCRB CDR3s, moderate but significant, appeared in all four CD4+ subsets of Type 1 diabetes patients.

Isolated RNA was reverse transcribed in full, so expressed TCRB transcripts were sequenced. Here immunoSEQ multiplex PCR was the method, and the copy in TCRdb shows in-frame clones only, minus some. The sample carries around 600,000 clones, around 12% recorded once. Antigens of these TCRs are unknown. Sequencing was performed on naive CD4+ T cells from blood. The receptors derive from a man aged 25 to 40 with type 1 diabetes.

This clone has just a few counts. The V call is TRBV18, the J call TRBJ2-5; tentatively, D is TRBD2 (6 bases). This CDR3 has 16 residues. V was clipped by 1 base and J by 1 base, with 13 bases between them. From germline, CDR1 is KGHSH and CDR2 LQKENI. CDR3 in DNA: TGTGCCAGCTCACCACTGAGTCCAGCGGGCCAAGAGACCCAGTACTTC. It yields the protein CASSPLSPAGQETQYF.

This chain uses TRBV5-1 with TRBJ2-1; maybe TRBD1 (6 bases). Trimming pared 2 bases from V and 7 bases from J, leaving 10 bases between. The germline V gene has CDR1 SGHRS and CDR2 YFSETQ. The CDR3 contains 13 residues. CDR3 DNA: TGCGCCAGCAGCTTCATTACAGGGAATGAGCAGTTCTTC. Translation: CASSFITGNEQFF.

The chain combines TRBV6-1 with TRBJ1-5; 9 bases are shared with TRBD1. Germline loops: CDR1 MNHNS, CDR2 SASEGT. This CDR3 is built from 14 residues. V gave up 6 bases and J gave up 5 bases; unmatched junction bases: 5. DNA of the CDR3: TGTGCCAGCAGGGACGGGACAGGGTATCAGCCCCAGCATTTT. It encodes CASRDGTGYQPQHF.

This clone was seen a few times. V gene TRBV29-1 combines with J gene TRBJ2-1; the match to TRBD2 covers 12 bases. The CDR3 sequence is 15 residues long. The trim removed 6 bases at V and 6 bases at J, leaving 9 bases unmatched. Per germline, CDR1 SQVTM and CDR2 ANQGSEA. CDR3 DNA: TGCAGCGTGACGATCGGGACTAGCGGGCCCAATGAGCAGTTCTTC. Protein product: CSVTIGTSGPNEQFF.

This clone turned up a few times. J is TRBJ2-2 and V is TRBV4-1; D is uncertain. The germline gives CDR1 MGHRA, CDR2 YSYEKL. The CDR3 is 12 residues long. V dropped 2 bases and J dropped 2 bases, with 0 bases sitting between them. The CDR3 here is CASSQNTGELFF. The CDR3 DNA is TGCGCCAGCAGCCAAAACACCGGGGAGCTGTTTTTT.

This clone turned up a few times. The V and J genes are TRBV2 and TRBJ2-3; maybe TRBD1 (6 bases). The V end lost 6 bases, the J end lost 1 base, and 11 bases lay between the germline ends. CDR3 length: 14 residues. Germline assignment: CDR1 SNHLY and CDR2 FYNNEI. The CDR3 nucleotides read TGTGCCAGCAGGCCACAGGGCGGCACAGATACGCAGTATTTT. The encoded protein is CASRPQGGTDTQYF.